This is a list of T cell receptor beta chains from one sample in a study of blood T cell repertoires in COVID-19. The repertoire was sequenced with immunoSEQ multiplex PCR; TCRdb's copy has only in-frame clones and lacks some. The sample shows about 110,000 clones, approximately 88% of them seen only once. Sequenced sample: peripheral blood. These receptors were collected from a man aged 35-49 years with active or convalescent COVID-19. CDR3s include the opening cysteine and the closing phenylalanine or tryptophan. The order of the fields is CDR3 length, clone size, J gene, V gene, D gene, CDR3 DNA, CDR3 protein. The D gene is left open where the match is weak. Clone size is stated in some rows and not others, as once, few, many or a class when expanded.

>12|-|TRBJ2-7|TRBV11-3|-
TGTGCCAGCAGCTTGGCCGTCTACGAGCAGTACTTC
CASSLAVYEQYF
>13|-|TRBJ2-7|TRBV4-2|-
TGTGCCAGCAGCTCGACATCCCCCTACGAGCAGTACTTC
CASSSTSPYEQYF
>18|once|TRBJ2-1|TRBV18|TRBD1
TGTGCCAGCTCACCACCGGGGACAGATCCCTGGGGATACAATGAGCAGTTCTTC
CASSPPGTDPWGYNEQFF
>15|-|TRBJ1-4|TRBV6-1|TRBD1
TGTGCCAGCAGTGAACAAAGGACAGGGGGCGAGAAACTGTTTTTT
CASSEQRTGGEKLFF
>12|-|TRBJ2-3|TRBV7-8|-
TGTGCCAGCAGCCTCTTGTCGGATACGCAGTATTTT
CASSLLSDTQYF
>18|-|TRBJ1-4|TRBV7-2|TRBD1
TGTGCCAGCAGGGAGAGGGCAGGGGGCCCTTCAACTAATGAAAAACTGTTTTTT
CASRERAGGPSTNEKLFF
>18|-|TRBJ2-3|TRBV4-2|-
TGTGCCAGCAGCCAAGAACCTACCTCTGGCGGAATCACAGATACGCAGTATTTT
CASSQEPTSGGITDTQYF
>15|-|TRBJ2-7|TRBV6-2/TRBV6-3|-
TGTGCCAGCAGTTACTCGAGTAGCAATCCCTACGAGCAGTACTTC
CASSYSSSNPYEQYF
>14|-|TRBJ2-7|TRBV6-5|-
TGTGCCAGCAGTTACAGTTTGAGCTCCTACGAGCAGTACTTC
CASSYSLSSYEQYF
>14|few|TRBJ2-7|TRBV7-9|TRBD2
TGTGCCAGCAGCCGAAGCGGGGCCACCTACGAGCAGTACTTC
CASSRSGATYEQYF
>14|-|TRBJ2-7|TRBV28|TRBD1
TGTGCCAGCAGTTTAGGACAGGGGCCCTACGAGCAGTACTTC
CASSLGQGPYEQYF
>15|-|TRBJ2-7|TRBV28|-
TGTGCCAGCAGTTTGGTGACAGGCCCTCCCTACGAGCAGTACTTC
CASSLVTGPPYEQYF
>16|-|TRBJ1-2|TRBV7-2|TRBD1
TGTGCCAGCAGCTTAGGGGGACAGGGTGGAAGGTATGGCTACACCTTC
CASSLGGQGGRYGYTF
>14|-|TRBJ1-2|TRBV5-1|TRBD1
TGCGCCAGCAGCTCGCCGGGGACAGACTATGGCTACACCTTC
CASSSPGTDYGYTF
>13|-|TRBJ2-7|TRBV19|TRBD1
TGTGCCAGTAGTCTTAACAGGGGTTACGAGCAGTACTTC
CASSLNRGYEQYF
>14|-|TRBJ2-7|TRBV5-8|TRBD1
TGTGCCAGCGCTGTCACAGGGGGGCCCTACGAGCAGTACTTC
CASAVTGGPYEQYF
>14|-|TRBJ1-4|TRBV6-6|TRBD1
TGTGCCAGCAGCCCACAGGGGGCACGCGAAAAACTGTTTTTT
CASSPQGAREKLFF
>17|few|TRBJ2-3|TRBV24-1|TRBD1
TGTGCCACCAGTGATGCCTCAGGGACAGGGGGCCGAGATACGCAGTATTTT
CATSDASGTGGRDTQYF
>15|-|TRBJ2-1|TRBV7-3|TRBD2
TGTGCCAGCAGCTTATTCTTAGCTAGCGGGAATGAGCAGTTCTTC
CASSLFLASGNEQFF
>14|-|TRBJ2-7|TRBV5-1|TRBD2
TGCGCCAGCAGCTGGGAGGGGACCTCCTACGAGCAGTACTTC
CASSWEGTSYEQYF
>15|-|TRBJ1-6|TRBV6-5|-
TGTGCCAGCAGGACAGAATTCTCCTATAATTCACCCCTCCACTTT
CASRTEFSYNSPLHF
>14|-|TRBJ1-2|TRBV7-2|TRBD1
TGTGCCAGCAGCTTATTGGAGACAGGGATTGGCTACACCTTC
CASSLLETGIGYTF
>15|-|TRBJ2-3|TRBV6-4|-
TGTGCCAGCAGTGACGGCGGAACAAACACAGATACGCAGTATTTT
CASSDGGTNTDTQYF
>15|-|TRBJ2-7|TRBV7-9|-
TGTGCCAGCAGCTTAGTGTCGGGACAACTCTACGAGCAGTACTTC
CASSLVSGQLYEQYF
>15|few|TRBJ2-7|TRBV18|TRBD2
TGTGCCAGCTCATCATCGACTAGCGGTAACTACGAGCAGTACTTC
CASSSSTSGNYEQYF
>15|-|TRBJ1-2|TRBV7-9|TRBD1
TGTGCCAGCAGCTTAGCCGGACAGGGAAACTATGGCTACACCTTC
CASSLAGQGNYGYTF
>19|-|TRBJ2-5|TRBV30|-
TGTGCCTGGAGTCAATTCGGGGTCCTATACCGGGAAGTCCAAGAGACCCAGTACTTC
CAWSQFGVLYREVQETQYF
>14|-|TRBJ1-1|TRBV6-5|TRBD1
TGTGCCAGCAAACAGGGGGGGTTGAACACTGAAGCTTTCTTT
CASKQGGLNTEAFF
>14|-|TRBJ1-2|TRBV9|TRBD1
TGTGCCAGCAGCATGACAGGGAAAAACTATGGCTACACCTTC
CASSMTGKNYGYTF
>14|-|TRBJ1-2|TRBV18|TRBD1
TGTGCCAGCTTTCCGGGACAGGGGTACTATGGCTACACCTTC
CASFPGQGYYGYTF
>15|-|TRBJ2-7|TRBV28|-
TGTGCCAGCAGTCGATCTCACGGGGGTAAATACGAGCAGTACTTC
CASSRSHGGKYEQYF
>15|-|TRBJ1-6|TRBV2|-
TGTGCCAGCAGTAAGGACACCGTGGATAATTCACCCCTCCACTTT
CASSKDTVDNSPLHF
>16|-|TRBJ2-6|TRBV28|-
TGTGCCATCGCCTCGCCCCAAGCTTCTGGGGCCAACGTCCTGACTTTC
CAIASPQASGANVLTF
>14|-|TRBJ1-2|TRBV3-1/TRBV3-2|-
TGTGCCAGCAGCCAAGGGACAGCTTTCTATGGCTACACCTTC
CASSQGTAFYGYTF